The 30 T cell receptor beta chains reported below all come from one sample, sequenced in a study of cytomegalovirus exposure and HLA in healthy donors. PCR primers comprised 60 Vbeta and 13 Jbeta primers. Repertoires were generated with immunoSEQ multiplex PCR, while TCRdb's copy carries only in-frame clones and drops some. The repertoire holds about 80,000 clones, with roughly 80% as singletons. The sample consisted of PBMCs. Receptors originate from a man aged 50 to 60 in good health and CMV-seronegative.

There are many counts of this clone. The rearrangement links TRBV5-6 to TRBJ1-2, with TRBD1 matching over 8 bases. The V gene's germline CDR1 is SGHDT and CDR2 YYEEEE. The CDR3 has 14 amino acids. V lost 2 bases and J lost 8; bases outside the gene matches: 8. The CDR3 coding sequence is TGTGCCAGCAGCTTTCAGGGGGCGCCTTCCGGCTACACCTTC. Its protein product is CASSFQGAPSGYTF. The variable domain in full, with the rest retrieved from reference TRBV5-6 and TRBJ1-2, is DAGVTQSPTHLIKTRGQQVTLRCSPKSGHDTVSWYQQALGQGPQFIFQYYEEEERQRGNFPDRFSGHQFPNYSSELNVNALLLGDSALYLCASSFQGAPSGYTFGSGTRLTVV.

This chain connects TRBV30 to TRBJ1-1, with TRBD1 as a possible D gene (5 bases). Trimming shortened V by 5 bases and J by 1 base, and 11 bases separated the two germline ends. The CDR3 extends over 13 amino acids. Germline assignment: CDR1 GTSNPN and CDR2 SVGIG (reference sequence). The chain's CDR3 is CAWSAGGNTEAFF. The DNA for the CDR3 is TGTGCCTGGTCTGCGGGGGGGAACACTGAAGCTTTCTTT. The entire variable domain, with the rest obtained from reference TRBV30 and TRBJ1-1, is as follows: SQTIHQWPATLVQPVGSPLSLECTVEGTSNPNLYWYRQAAGRGLQLLFYSVGIGQISSEVPQNLSASRPQDRQFILSSKKLLLSDSGFYLCAWSAGGNTEAFFGQGTRLTVV.

This clone was found a few times. The junction does not match germline at one end; this may be a read error. V is TRBV27 and J is TRBJ1-1, with D perhaps matching TRBD1 (5 bases). Germline V gives CDR1 MNHEY, CDR2 SMNVEV (reference sequence). CDR3 length equals 15 residues. CDR3 residues: CASGLRGRVLAEAFF. CDR3 sequence (DNA): TGTGCCAGCGGTTTAAGGGGCAGGGTCTTGGCTGAAGCTTTCTTT.

The chain carries TRBV10-3 and TRBJ2-3; TRBD2 agrees at 13 bases. Looked up from germline, CDR1 is ENHRY and CDR2 is SYGVKD. After removal of 8 bases from V and 2 bases from J, the junction contained 7 bases not matched to a gene. The CDR3 sequence is 16 residues long. The CDR3 DNA sequence: TGTGCCATCCGTGGGACTAGCGGGGAAATCACAGATACGCAGTATTTT. It codes for CAIRGTSGEITDTQYF.

This sequence joins TRBV6-6 and TRBJ1-6, with D perhaps matching TRBD1 (6 bases). The CDR3 spans 15 residues. Germline V gives CDR1 MNHNY, CDR2 SVGAGI (reference sequence). The V gene lost 0 bases and the J gene lost 6 bases, with 9 bases spanning the gap. Here the CDR3 DNA reads TGTGCCAGCAGTTACTCGAGGGGGACTAATTCACCCCTCCACTTT. Its protein is CASSYSRGTNSPLHF.

The V gene is TRBV15, the J gene TRBJ1-4; D might be TRBD1 (6 bases). Germline values: CDR1 LNHNV, CDR2 YYDKDF (reference sequence). Trimming removed 3 bases at V and 8 bases at J, with 13 bases between. This CDR3 contains 14 residues. The CDR3: CATSRFRGVEKLFF. In DNA form, the CDR3 reads TGTGCCACCAGCAGGTTCAGGGGCGTCGAAAAACTGTTTTTT.

CDR3 in DNA: TGTGCCAGCAGCGTAGCGGGTAAAGATACGCAGTATTTT. Translating gives CASSVAGKDTQYF. This chain uses TRBV9 with TRBJ2-3; D gene uncertain. CDR3 size: 13 residues. Deletions cut 0 bases from V and 5 bases from J, with 7 bases between. CDR1 SGDLS and CDR2 YYNGEE come from the germline V gene.

The chain couples TRBV19 to TRBJ2-4; D remains unclear. The CDR3 length is 15 residues. The V end was cut by 1 base, the J end by 0 bases, with 7 bases between. Germline V gene lookup returns CDR1 LNHDA and CDR2 SQIVND (reference sequence). The CDR3 DNA reads TGTGCCAGTAGTATAGGGCAGGAAGCCAAAAACATTCAGTACTTC. It codes for CASSIGQEAKNIQYF.

The CDR3 reads CASSLDDRGYEQYF. The CDR3 DNA follows: TGTGCCAGCAGCTTAGATGACAGGGGGTACGAGCAGTACTTC. V usage is TRBV7-6 and J usage is TRBJ2-7, with 9 bases aligning to TRBD1. Germline V gene sequence: CDR1 SGHVS, CDR2 FNYEAQ. The CDR3 is made up of 14 amino acids. The V segment lost 1 base and the J segment 4 bases; nucleotides outside the gene matches: 2.

The CDR3, as DNA: TGTGCCTGGACTAGCGGGGGGGCCCAAGAGACCCAGTACTTC. It is translated as CAWTSGGAQETQYF. The chain combines TRBV30 with TRBJ2-5, with 12 bases lining up with TRBD2. This CDR3 contains 14 residues. The germline gives CDR1 GTSNPN, CDR2 SVGIG (reference sequence). The ends lost 4 bases at V and 1 base at J; junction bases unmatched: 1.

The rearrangement links TRBV6-1 to TRBJ1-1; TRBD1 matches 7 bases. Per the germline V gene, CDR1 is MNHNS and CDR2 is SASEGT. Losses at the gene ends were 1 base for V and 2 bases for J; bases not matched to a gene: 7. This CDR3 has 16 residues. The chain's CDR3 is CASSEVGEGGNTEAFF. The CDR3 nucleotides read TGTGCCAGCAGTGAAGTTGGGGAAGGGGGCAACACTGAAGCTTTCTTT.

This rearrangement joins TRBV11-2 to TRBJ2-5; 8 bases are shared with TRBD2. The CDR3 runs to 16 residues. J gave up 5 bases and V 0 bases, and 8 bases lay outside the gene matches. CDR1 is SGHAT and CDR2 is FQNNGV in the germline V gene. The CDR3 loop is CASSLEGRGGRETQYF. DNA for the CDR3: TGTGCCAGCAGCTTAGAAGGCCGGGGGGGCCGGGAGACCCAGTACTTC. The variable domain in full, completed from reference TRBV11-2 and TRBJ2-5, reads EAGVAQSPRYKIIEKRQSVAFWCNPISGHATLYWYQQILGQGPKLLIQFQNNGVVDDSQLPKDRFSAERLKGVDSTLKIQPAKLEDSAVYLCASSLEGRGGRETQYFGPGTRLLVL.

The rearrangement joins TRBV4-1 to TRBJ2-2; D call uncertain. The CDR3 has 17 residues. CDR1 MGHRA and CDR2 YSYEKL come from the germline V gene. V was cut by 4 bases and J by 1 base, with 16 bases left in between. The CDR3 loop reads CASSRGVASMNTGELFF. The CDR3 DNA reads as TGCGCCAGCAGCCGAGGCGTCGCCAGCATGAACACCGGGGAGCTGTTTTTT.

The chain recombines TRBV6-5 with TRBJ2-4; D is possibly TRBD2 (6 bases). The germline gives CDR1 MNHEY, CDR2 SVGAGI. This CDR3 has 14 residues. Deletions cut 2 bases from V and 8 bases from J, with 13 bases between. The CDR3 bases are TGTGCCAGCAGTTACGGGGGGTTGGTCGACATTCAGTACTTC. This encodes CASSYGGLVDIQYF.

This clone appeared once. The chain has TRBV9 and TRBJ2-3; a possible D gene is TRBD1 (5 bases). Germline values: CDR1 SGDLS, CDR2 YYNGEE. Trimming removed 0 bases from V and 14 bases from J, with 16 bases in between. This CDR3 contains 13 residues. As DNA, the CDR3 is TGTGCCAGCAGCGTAGAGTCAGGGCATCTTCCGTATTTT. It specifies CASSVESGHLPYF.

The chain is built from TRBV4-1 and TRBJ1-5; tentative D call: TRBD1 (5 bases). CDR1 is MGHRA, CDR2 YSYEKL, per germline. The CDR3 has 16 residues. V lost 4 bases and J lost 4, with 17 bases in between. The CDR3 protein is CASSPKPTDGNQPQHF. CDR3 bases: TGCGCCAGCAGCCCGAAGCCGACAGATGGGAATCAGCCCCAGCATTTT.

For the CDR3, the DNA is TGTGCCAGCAGCTTGACAGGGGGCCAGGCAGATACGCAGTATTTT. Its protein product is CASSLTGGQADTQYF. The J gene is TRBJ2-3, the V gene TRBV7-9; 10 nucleotides agree with TRBD1. This CDR3 spans 15 amino acids. The germline V gene has CDR1 SEHNR and CDR2 FQNEAQ (reference sequence). V lost 3 bases to trimming and J lost 4 bases; unmatched junction nucleotides: 4.

CDR3 sequence (DNA): TGTGCCAGCAGTGAAGGAAAGGCGGCGGGACAGCCCCAGCATTTT. Protein: CASSEGKAAGQPQHF. The chain is built from TRBV6-1 and TRBJ1-5; D ambiguous. The CDR3 is 15 residues long. CDR1 MNHNS and CDR2 SASEGT come from the germline V gene. Trimming removed 1 base at V and 7 bases at J, with 14 bases between.

This clone was seen only once. V is TRBV21-1 and J is TRBJ2-6; the table's TRBD1 call for D was not verified on the DNA. TRBV21-1 is tagged as a pseudogene. The CDR3 is 17 amino acids. The CDR3 is CASNRDRASCGANVLTF. CDR3 sequence (DNA): TGTGCCAGCAACCGGGACAGGGCTTCCTGTGGGGCCAACGTCCTGACTTTC.

The genes are TRBV11-2 and TRBJ1-1, with a tentative D call TRBD1 (5 bases). The CDR3 runs to 17 residues. Trimming removed 6 bases from V and 4 bases from J, with 24 bases in between. CDR1 SGHAT and CDR2 FQNNGV come from the germline V gene. The CDR3 here is CASRPHPDTEWGTEAFF. CDR3 coding DNA: TGTGCCAGCAGGCCTCACCCGGACACCGAGTGGGGCACTGAAGCTTTCTTT.

The chain has TRBV6-5 and TRBJ2-1; D not certain. Germline CDR1 reads MNHEY; CDR2 reads SVGAGI. The CDR3 sequence is 13 residues long. The V and J ends lost 0 bases and 5 bases respectively, with 5 bases between them. The CDR3 loop is CASSYSYNNEQFF. The CDR3 DNA follows: TGTGCCAGCAGTTACTCGTACAACAATGAGCAGTTCTTC.

The chain combines TRBV7-3 with TRBJ1-1, with 8 positions matching TRBD1. Germline V gene data show CDR1 as SGHTA and CDR2 as FQGTGA. The CDR3 runs 15 residues. Unmatched junction bases numbered 8, after V lost 5 bases and J lost 3 bases. The CDR3 loop is CASSLGDRLYTEAFF. CDR3 sequence (DNA): TGTGCCAGCAGCCTAGGGGACAGGTTATACACTGAAGCTTTCTTT.

V and J are TRBV10-2 and TRBJ2-5; 11 positions match TRBD2. CDR1 WSHSY and CDR2 SAAADI come from the germline V gene. The CDR3 extends over 14 amino acids. The trim removed 6 bases at V and 4 bases at J, leaving 4 bases unmatched. The CDR3 sequence: CASRVAGGGETQYF. DNA of the CDR3: TGCGCCAGCAGGGTAGCGGGGGGGGGAGAGACCCAGTACTTC.

This clone was detected only a few times. J is TRBJ2-4 and V is TRBV5-1; 7 nucleotides agree with TRBD1. The V gene's germline CDR1 is SGHRS and CDR2 YFSETQ. The CDR3 consists of 15 residues. The ends lost 3 bases at V and 15 bases at J; junction bases unmatched: 18. CDR3 sequence: CASSSGMGDRQGSYF. The CDR3, as DNA: TGCGCCAGCAGCTCCGGAATGGGGGATAGACAGGGATCGTACTTC.

The table lists this clone with a count of one. The CDR3 protein is CASSPGYYGYTF. CDR3 DNA sequence: TGTGCCAGCAGCCCCGGGTACTATGGCTACACCTTC. The chain joins TRBV11-2 to TRBJ1-2; no clear D gene. The V gene lost 5 bases and the J gene lost 3 bases, with 7 bases spanning the gap. This CDR3 contains 12 residues. From germline, CDR1 is SGHAT and CDR2 FQNNGV.

CDR3 amino acids: CATSVTGTVRTGNTIYF. CDR3 DNA: TGTGCCACCAGCGTTACCGGGACAGTGAGGACTGGAAACACCATATATTTT. V is TRBV15 and J is TRBJ1-3, with 7 bases fitting TRBD1. Germline loops: CDR1 LNHNV, CDR2 YYDKDF (reference sequence). The CDR3 loop spans 17 amino acids. V shed 5 bases, J shed 2 bases, and the junction held 12 bases outside the gene matches.

V is TRBV2 and J is TRBJ2-3; 13 bases agree with TRBD2. From germline, CDR1 is SNHLY and CDR2 FYNNEI. The CDR3 contains 18 residues. V lost 3 bases to trimming and J lost 2 bases; unmatched junction nucleotides: 8. CDR3 in amino acids: CASSDLGTSGVDTDTQYF. As DNA, the CDR3 is TGTGCCAGCAGTGACCTGGGGACTAGCGGGGTCGACACAGATACGCAGTATTTT.

CDR3 sequence reads: CASSFQSGPNQPQHF. As DNA, the CDR3 is TGTGCCAGCAGTTTTCAGTCAGGGCCGAATCAGCCCCAGCATTTT. This sequence joins TRBV28 and TRBJ1-5; a weak D match, TRBD1 (5 bases). Trimming took 3 bases from V and 4 from J, leaving 13 bases between them. CDR3 size: 15 residues. Germline assignment: CDR1 MDHEN and CDR2 SYDVKM.

This chain links TRBV30 with TRBJ1-2; 7 bases match TRBD1. V dropped 3 bases and J dropped 2; count of bases not matched to a gene: 6. CDR3 length equals 14 residues. In germline, CDR1 is GTSNPN, CDR2 SVGIG (reference sequence). The CDR3 here is CAWSSAGGNYGYTF. The CDR3 DNA reads TGTGCCTGGAGCTCCGCAGGGGGGAACTATGGCTACACCTTC.

V gene TRBV5-4 combines with J gene TRBJ2-6; 7 nucleotides match TRBD1. The CDR3 sequence is 17 residues long. Germline lookup yields CDR1 SGHNT and CDR2 YYREEE (reference sequence). Trimming took 4 bases from V and 5 from J; bases not matched to a gene: 12. CDR3 bases: TGTGCCAGCAGCCGGTCAGGACAGGCGGGCTGGGCCAACGTCCTGACTTTC. Its translation: CASSRSGQAGWANVLTF.